This T cell receptor (beta chain) came from a study of monozygotic twins with inflammatory bowel disease. The CDR3 loop spans 14 amino acids. Germline CDR1 is DFQATT and CDR2 is SNEGSKA (reference sequence). cDNA was made in eight separate reactions per sample. Template switching incorporated UMIs with a 6-nucleotide sample barcode. Reanalyzing the 5' RACE reads, TCRdb keeps one entry per CDR3 protein, without DNA. Its listing shows approximately 160,000 distinct CDR3 sequences. The chain has TRBV20-1 and TRBJ1-1. The receptor comes from a human donor with ulcerative colitis or Crohn's disease, or a healthy co-twin of an affected twin (not recorded which). Sequenced input: blood. CDR3 residues: CSARTGLLNTEAFF.